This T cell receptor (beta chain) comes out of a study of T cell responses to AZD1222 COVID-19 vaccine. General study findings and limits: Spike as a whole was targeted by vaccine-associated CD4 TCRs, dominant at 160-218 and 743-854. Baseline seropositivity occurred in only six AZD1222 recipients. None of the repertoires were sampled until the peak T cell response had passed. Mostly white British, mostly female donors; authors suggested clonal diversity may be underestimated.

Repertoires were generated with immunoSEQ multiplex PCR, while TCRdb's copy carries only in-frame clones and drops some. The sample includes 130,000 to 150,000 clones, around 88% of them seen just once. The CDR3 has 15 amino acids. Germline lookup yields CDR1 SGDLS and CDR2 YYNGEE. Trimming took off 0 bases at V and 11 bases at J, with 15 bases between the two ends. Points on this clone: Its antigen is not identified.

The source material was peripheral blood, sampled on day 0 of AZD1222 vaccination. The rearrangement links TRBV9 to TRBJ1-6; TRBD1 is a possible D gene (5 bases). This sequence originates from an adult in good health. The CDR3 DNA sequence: TGTGCCAGCAGCGTAGCAGGCGGCCTCAGGGCACCCCTCCACTTT. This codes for CASSVAGGLRAPLHF.